A single sample gave rise to the 12 T cell receptor beta chains below, sequenced in a study of blood T cell repertoires in COVID-19. Clones were read by immunoSEQ multiplex PCR, and TCRdb kept only the in-frame ones, dropping some. The table shows more than 40,000 clones, with approximately 85% occurring only once. Input material: peripheral blood. The receptors were sampled from a human donor in a cohort sampled during active COVID-19. The donor label of this sample is uncertain.

The chain is built from TRBV5-5 and TRBJ2-1, with 8 bases aligning to TRBD2. Per germline, CDR1 SGHKS and CDR2 YYEKEE (reference sequence). This CDR3 comprises 16 residues. The ends lost 2 bases at V and 4 bases at J; junction bases unmatched: 8. The CDR3 DNA follows: TGTGCCAGCAGCTTTGCCTCGACTAGCGATTACAATGAGCAGTTCTTC. It yields the protein CASSFASTSDYNEQFF.

This clone was counted a few times. The chain is built from TRBV6-5 and TRBJ1-2; no clear D. The CDR3 has 11 residues. The ends were cut back, 9 bases at V and 2 bases at J, with 7 bases in the middle. Germline assignment: CDR1 MNHEY and CDR2 SVGAGI. The CDR3 region is CASQTNYGYTF. The CDR3 DNA reads as TGTGCCAGTCAAACAAACTATGGCTACACCTTC.

The V gene is TRBV9, the J gene TRBJ2-7; perhaps TRBD1 as D (6 bases). CDR1 and CDR2 (germline): SGDLS, YYNGEE. V dropped 0 bases and J dropped 2 bases, with 12 bases sitting between them. The CDR3 consists of 15 residues. The CDR3 DNA is TGTGCCAGCAGCGTAGGCGCAGGGGACACCTACGAGCAGTACTTC. It yields the protein CASSVGAGDTYEQYF. Variable domain in full (rest from reference TRBV9 and TRBJ2-7): DSGVTQTPKHLITATGQRVTLRCSPRSGDLSVYWYQQSLDQGLQFLIQYYNGEERAKGNILERFSAQQFPDLHSELNLSSLELGDSALYFCASSVGAGDTYEQYFGPGTRLTVT.

This clone was found once. J is TRBJ2-7 and V is TRBV3-1 (or the pseudogene TRBV3-2); 8 bases fit TRBD1. Germline loops: CDR1 LGHDT, CDR2 YNNKEL (reference sequence). CDR3 length: 16 residues. Germline trimming cut 5 bases from V and 0 bases from J; bases unmatched to any gene: 9. The CDR3: CASSYRDRKNSYEQYF. CDR3 in DNA: TGTGCCAGCAGCTACCGGGACAGGAAAAACTCCTACGAGCAGTACTTC.

The V and J genes are TRBV4-2 and TRBJ1-5; 7 nucleotides match TRBD1. This CDR3 has 13 residues. V lost 1 base and J lost 6; bases outside the gene matches: 0. Germline V gives CDR1 LGHNA, CDR2 YNFKEQ. CDR3 residues: CASSQAGGQPQHF. Written as DNA, the CDR3 is TGTGCCAGCAGCCAAGCAGGGGGTCAGCCCCAGCATTTT.

This clone has just one count. V gene TRBV5-1 combines with J gene TRBJ1-1, with 9 bases fitting TRBD1. Germline lookup yields CDR1 SGHRS and CDR2 YFSETQ. The CDR3 loop spans 13 amino acids. After removal of 0 bases from V and 12 bases from J, the junction contained 6 bases not matched to a gene. As DNA, the CDR3 is TGCGCCAGCAGCTTGGACGCAGGGACAGGGACTTTCTTT. Translated, it gives CASSLDAGTGTFF.

This chain uses TRBV2 with TRBJ2-7; 7 nucleotides agree with TRBD1. From germline, CDR1 is SNHLY and CDR2 FYNNEI. Losses at the gene ends were 8 bases for V and 4 bases for J; bases not matched to a gene: 8. The CDR3 is 13 residues long. CDR3 loop: CASFEQGFYEQYF. CDR3 coding DNA: TGTGCCAGCTTCGAACAGGGGTTTTACGAGCAGTACTTC. Filled out from reference TRBV2 and TRBJ2-7, the complete variable domain reads EPEVTQTPSHQVTQMGQEVILRCVPISNHLYFYWYRQILGQKVEFLVSFYNNEISEKSEIFDDQFSVERPDGSNFTLKIRSTKLEDSAMYFCASFEQGFYEQYFGPGTRLTVT.

The chain links TRBV9 to TRBJ2-7; 7 positions match TRBD2. The germline gives CDR1 SGDLS, CDR2 YYNGEE. The CDR3 consists of 16 residues. Trimming removed 2 bases from V and 3 bases from J; junction bases left unmatched: 11. The chain's CDR3 is CASSVPLSGAFYEQYF. CDR3 bases: TGTGCCAGCAGCGTGCCTCTAAGCGGGGCCTTCTACGAGCAGTACTTC.

This clone was detected only once. The chain has TRBV6-5 and TRBJ2-2, with 8 positions matching TRBD1. CDR1 and CDR2 from the germline V gene are MNHEY and SVGAGI. This CDR3 spans 15 amino acids. The trim removed 11 bases at V and 5 bases at J, leaving 13 bases unmatched. The DNA for the CDR3 is TGTGCCTGTTACGGAGGACAGGGTTGGACCGGGGAGCTGTTTTTT. This translates into CACYGGQGWTGELFF.

The chain employs TRBV28 and TRBJ1-2; 8 positions match TRBD1. V shed 6 bases and J 4 bases; nucleotides not matched to a gene: 10. The CDR3 sequence is 15 residues long. CDR1 is MDHEN, CDR2 SYDVKM, per germline. The CDR3 DNA is TGTGCCAGCAGCCCCCCGGGACAGGATTTCTATGGCTACACCTTC. Protein: CASSPPGQDFYGYTF.

The genes are TRBV5-1 and TRBJ1-5; weak D call: TRBD1 (5 bases). The CDR3 spans 16 residues. Trimming shortened V by 0 bases and J by 7 bases, and 17 bases separated the two germline ends. Germline values: CDR1 SGHRS, CDR2 YFSETQ. The CDR3 DNA follows: TGCGCCAGCAGCTTGGCCCAGGGTATCCTTATGCAGCCCCAGCATTTT. It codes for CASSLAQGILMQPQHF.

A remark on this clone: A read error may produce the germline difference seen at one junction end. This chain joins TRBV2 and TRBJ2-7; D call uncertain. Germline V gives CDR1 SNHLY, CDR2 FYNNEI. The CDR3 loop spans 11 amino acids. CDR3: CASSPNRVFNF. The CDR3 coding sequence is TGTGCCAGCAGCCCCAACCGGGTCTTTAACTTC.